A single sample gave rise to the 23 T cell receptor beta chains below, sequenced in a study of beta chain features in type 1 diabetes (dated by TCRdb to 2016 to 2018). Beyond this particular receptor, the publication reports: A moderate but significant shortening of TCRB CDR3 length was observed in type 1 diabetes patients in all four CD4+ subsets.

Their specific antigens are unknown. Libraries were built with the immunoSEQ multiplex PCR assay. The entire isolated RNA was reverse transcribed using the High Capacity cDNA Reverse Transcription Kit, and thus expressed TCRB transcripts were sequenced. TCRdb mirrors the immuneACCESS table, restricted to in-frame sequences. Some clones are absent from its copies; in checked studies, under half trace to an unresolved V gene, and the reason for the others is unknown. The sample yields around 600,000 clones; around 12% were counted once. Around 0.12% of the sample is taken by the ten largest. Sequenced material: naive CD4+ T cells from blood. The cell subset or site tag for this specimen amounts to: true naive CD4+ T cells. These receptors all stem from a man aged 25 to 45 with type 1 diabetes.

This clone was counted between two and nine times. The chain recombines TRBV5-1 with TRBJ2-1; the D is unclear. Deletions cut 5 bases from V and 6 bases from J, with 6 bases between. Germline assignment: CDR1 SGHRS and CDR2 YFSETQ. The CDR3 extends over 11 amino acids. In DNA, the CDR3 is TGCGCCAGCAGACGGCTCAATGAGCAGTTCTTC. As protein: CASRRLNEQFF.

The chain carries TRBV7-2 and TRBJ2-3; D is perhaps TRBD2 (6 bases). V was clipped by 4 bases and J by 5 bases, with 16 bases between them. The germline CDR1 and CDR2 sequences are SGHTA and FQGNSA. The CDR3 runs 15 residues. The CDR3 DNA sequence: TGTGCCAGCAGCTCCCGACTAGTCGGTCTAGATACGCAGTATTTT. It yields the protein CASSSRLVGLDTQYF.

The chain couples TRBV4-3 to TRBJ1-4; TRBD1 might be the D (5 bases). Trimming shortened V by 3 bases and J by 3 bases, and 5 bases separated the two germline ends. This CDR3 has 13 amino acids. Germline CDR1 and CDR2: LGHNA and YSLEER. The DNA of the CDR3 is TGCGCCAGCAGCCAGGGGGCTAATGAAAAACTGTTTTTT. Protein: CASSQGANEKLFF.

The chain couples TRBV2 to TRBJ2-2; D remains unclear. Germline V gives CDR1 SNHLY, CDR2 FYNNEI. V lost 5 bases and J lost 1, with 8 bases in between. CDR3 size: 14 residues. CDR3 amino acids: CASSYAGNTGELFF. DNA for the CDR3: TGTGCCAGCAGTTATGCTGGGAACACCGGGGAGCTGTTTTTT.

The chain uses TRBV7-3 and TRBJ1-1; D gene uncertain. There are 13 residues in the CDR3. Between the trimmed V and J ends, which lost 5 bases and 5 bases, there was a span of 12 bases. Germline V gene lookup returns CDR1 SGHTA and CDR2 FQGTGA. The CDR3, as DNA: TGTGCCAGCAGCGGGCAGGTCGATACTGAAGCTTTCTTT. Translated, it gives CASSGQVDTEAFF.

This clone was observed a few times. V is TRBV5-1 and J is TRBJ1-1; D gene uncertain. Trimming stripped 3 bases from V and 6 bases from J, with 9 bases between. From germline, CDR1 is SGHRS and CDR2 YFSETQ. CDR3 size: 12 residues. The DNA of the CDR3 is TGCGCCAGCAGCTCTGACTGGGCTGAAGCTTTCTTT. It is translated as CASSSDWAEAFF.

This clone was detected only a few times. The rearrangement links TRBV6-1 to TRBJ2-1; 10 bases map to TRBD2. The germline gives CDR1 MNHNS, CDR2 SASEGT. The CDR3 is made up of 14 amino acids. V dropped 3 bases and J dropped 9; count of bases not matched to a gene: 5. In DNA, the CDR3 is TGTGCCAGCAGTGACCTAGCGGGGGACTCTGAGCAGTTCTTC. Translated: CASSDLAGDSEQFF.

This chain connects TRBV27 to TRBJ2-5; TRBD1 is a possible D gene (5 bases). The V end lost 5 bases, the J end lost 1 base, and 17 bases lay between the germline ends. The CDR3 is 16 amino acids. Germline CDR1 reads MNHEY; CDR2 reads SMNVEV (reference sequence). The DNA of the CDR3 is TGTGCCAGCAGTACATCGACAGCAGCAGTCCAAGAGACCCAGTACTTC. Its protein is CASSTSTAAVQETQYF.

In its sample, this clone was seen a few times. The chain has TRBV29-1 and TRBJ2-2; maybe TRBD1 (6 bases). V lost 5 bases, J lost 3 bases, and 13 bases lay in between. This CDR3 has 14 residues. Germline values: CDR1 SQVTM, CDR2 ANQGSEA. In DNA form, the CDR3 reads TGCAGCGTTACCGGGACACCGGACACCGGGGAGCTGTTTTTT. Its translation is CSVTGTPDTGELFF.

The gene calls are TRBV7-8 and TRBJ2-5; the D call may be TRBD1 or TRBD2 (5 bases each). The V gene lost 5 bases and the J gene lost 5 bases, with 15 bases spanning the gap. Germline CDR1 SGHVS, CDR2 FQNEAQ. The CDR3 spans 14 residues. The CDR3 loop reads CASSPRQRKETQYF. CDR3 nucleotides: TGTGCCAGCAGCCCGAGACAGCGGAAGGAGACCCAGTACTTC.

The chain employs TRBV10-3 and TRBJ1-6; 8 bases align to TRBD1. The J segment lost 10 bases and the V segment lost 2 bases, leaving 7 bases of the junction unmatched. This CDR3 has 15 amino acids. The V gene's germline CDR1 is ENHRY and CDR2 SYGVKD. Written as DNA, the CDR3 is TGTGCCATCAGTGAGGGACAGGGAGGGAACTCACCCCTCCACTTT. Amino acids: CAISEGQGGNSPLHF.

This clone turned up a few times. This rearrangement joins TRBV29-1 to TRBJ2-2; D remains ambiguous. Germline values: CDR1 SQVTM, CDR2 ANQGSEA. The CDR3 covers 12 residues. As DNA, the CDR3 is TGCAGTGTAGCCGAGAACACCGGGGAGCTGTTTTTT. It specifies CSVAENTGELFF.

The J gene is TRBJ2-4, the V gene TRBV10-3, with D maybe TRBD1 (7 bases). Trimming took off 3 bases at V and 7 bases at J, with 16 bases between the two ends. CDR1 ENHRY and CDR2 SYGVKD come from the germline V gene. There are 15 residues in the CDR3. The CDR3 loop reads CAISESGDRVNIQYF. CDR3 sequence (DNA): TGTGCCATCAGTGAATCGGGGGACAGAGTGAACATTCAGTACTTC.

This rearrangement joins TRBV7-2 to TRBJ2-2; a possible D gene is TRBD1 (5 bases). The V gene's germline CDR1 is SGHTA and CDR2 FQGNSA. CDR3 length equals 16 residues. Trimming took 4 bases from V and 4 from J, leaving 16 bases between them. As DNA, the CDR3 is TGTGCCAGCAGCTCAGTCAGGGAAGCGAGCACCGGGGAGCTGTTTTTT. Translating gives CASSSVREASTGELFF.

This clone has more than one count but fewer than ten. This rearrangement joins TRBV18 to TRBJ2-1, with D maybe TRBD2 (7 bases). Looked up from germline, CDR1 is KGHSH and CDR2 is LQKENI. CDR3 length equals 16 residues. With 0 bases removed from V and 9 bases from J, the gap between germline ends came to 18 bases. CDR3 nucleotides: TGTGCCAGCTCACCACCGACGGGGGGCGCGGGTCGTGAGCAGTTCTTC. Translation: CASSPPTGGAGREQFF.

The chain uses TRBV2 and TRBJ1-6; maybe TRBD1 (5 bases). Germline CDR1 reads SNHLY; CDR2 reads FYNNEI. CDR3 length: 15 amino acids. Trimming stripped 4 bases from V and 6 bases from J, with 13 bases between. The CDR3 DNA sequence: TGTGCCAGCAGTGGGAGCGGGACGGTTAATTCACCCCTCCACTTT. Translation: CASSGSGTVNSPLHF.

The rearrangement uses TRBV5-1 and TRBJ1-2; the D gene is possibly TRBD1 (5 bases). V dropped 0 bases and J dropped 2 bases, with 11 bases sitting between them. Germline CDR1 SGHRS, CDR2 YFSETQ. This CDR3 is 15 amino acids long. This chain's CDR3 is CASSLAGSSNYGYTF. As DNA, the CDR3 is TGCGCCAGCAGCTTGGCAGGGAGTTCGAACTATGGCTACACCTTC.

The gene calls are TRBV6-5 and TRBJ2-3, with D maybe TRBD1 (6 bases). This CDR3 spans 14 amino acids. Per germline, CDR1 MNHEY and CDR2 SVGAGI. Trimming pared 2 bases from V and 7 bases from J, leaving 13 bases between. CDR3 sequence reads: CASSYLEQGNTQYF. The CDR3 DNA sequence: TGTGCCAGCAGTTACCTGGAACAGGGAAATACGCAGTATTTT.

This clone was detected only a few times. The V and J genes are TRBV5-1 and TRBJ2-2, with D possibly TRBD1 on 7 matching bases. Germline V gene sequence: CDR1 SGHRS, CDR2 YFSETQ. This CDR3 comprises 13 residues. Trimming stripped 4 bases from V and 7 bases from J, with 11 bases between. The CDR3 DNA is TGCGCCAGCAGCCGACAGGGAGGCGGGGAGCTGTTTTTT. Amino acid sequence: CASSRQGGGELFF.

V is TRBV21-1 and J is TRBJ2-7; the table calls TRBD2, which could not be checked here. TRBV21-1 is termed a pseudogene. This CDR3 is built from 12 residues. CDR3 region: CASSKARWEQYF. CDR3 nucleotide sequence: TGTGCCAGCAGCAAAGCGAGGTGGGAGCAGTACTTC.

The CDR3 bases are TGTGCCAGTAGTGACAGATACAATGAGCAGTTCTTC. Translating gives CASSDRYNEQFF. The chain joins TRBV19 to TRBJ2-1, with D possibly matching TRBD1 (5 bases). Germline lookup yields CDR1 LNHDA and CDR2 SQIVND (reference sequence). This CDR3 contains 12 residues. V lost 5 bases and J 4 bases, leaving 6 bases between the germline ends.

The genes are TRBV5-1 and TRBJ2-7; TRBD1 is a possible D gene (5 bases). V dropped 2 bases and J dropped 0 bases, with 12 bases sitting between them. The germline V gene has CDR1 SGHRS and CDR2 YFSETQ. This CDR3 is 15 amino acids long. The CDR3 loop reads CASSFLTGYSYEQYF. CDR3 sequence (DNA): TGCGCCAGCAGCTTTCTTACAGGTTACTCCTACGAGCAGTACTTC.

The chain has TRBV18 and TRBJ2-5; weak D call: TRBD2 (6 bases). The germline V gene encodes CDR1 KGHSH and CDR2 LQKENI. CDR3 length: 14 amino acids. V was pared by 0 bases and J by 5 bases, with 10 bases between. CDR3 loop: CASSPPPGGETQYF. CDR3 coding DNA: TGTGCCAGCTCACCACCCCCTGGAGGGGAGACCCAGTACTTC.